The next 28 T cell receptor beta chains were all read from a single sample in a study of CD8 T cells in ankylosing spondylitis. Overall study findings and caveats: What seemed typical of ankylosing spondylitis blood was a TCR beta motif built from 8 or 9 highly homologous variants.

For these TCRs, the target antigens are not known. One entry per CDR3 protein, called by TCRdb with MiXCR from the 5' RACE reads. Of about 540,000 distinct CDR3 sequences in the sample, roughly 13% were seen once. The specimen was blood, either unsorted or a sorted T cell fraction (not recorded which). These receptors were obtained from a male donor with ankylosing spondylitis.

This clonotype has only a few counts. The chain links TRBV25-1 to TRBJ2-1; tentative D call: TRBD2 (5 bases). The CDR3 contains 14 residues. Looked up from germline, CDR1 is MGHDK and CDR2 is SYGVNS. V dropped 7 bases and J dropped 3 bases, with 13 bases sitting between them. The CDR3 nucleotides are TGTGCCAGCACCCCCGTGGGAGACTACAATGAGCAGTTCTTC. It specifies CASTPVGDYNEQFF.

This clonotype was detected only a few times. This rearrangement joins TRBV15 to TRBJ2-5; 8 bases map to TRBD1. This CDR3 is 15 amino acids long. Trimming cost V 2 bases and J 4 bases; bases outside gene matches: 6. Germline lookup yields CDR1 LNHNV and CDR2 YYDKDF (reference sequence). CDR3 residues: CATSRSGGVGETQYF. The DNA for the CDR3 is TGTGCCACCAGCAGATCAGGGGGCGTCGGAGAGACCCAGTACTTC.

This clonotype was counted only a few times. The V call is TRBV6-5, the J call TRBJ2-7, with a tentative D call TRBD1 (5 bases). The CDR3 spans 14 residues. Trimming removed 5 bases at V and 3 bases at J, with 14 bases between. Germline V gives CDR1 MNHEY, CDR2 SVGAGI. CDR3 loop: CASSNPTERYEQYV. In nucleotides, the CDR3 is TGTGCCAGCAGTAACCCGACAGAGCGCTACGAGCAGTACGTC.

This rearrangement joins TRBV4-2 to TRBJ2-5, with 8 nucleotides matching TRBD2. Per the germline V gene, CDR1 is LGHNA and CDR2 is YNFKEQ. The CDR3 is 17 residues long. J gave up 0 bases and V 1 base, and 7 bases lay outside the gene matches. The CDR3 region has the DNA TGTGCCAGCAGCCAAGTCACTAGCGGACAGTACCAAGAGACCCAGTACTTC. This gives the protein CASSQVTSGQYQETQYF.

This clonotype turned up a few times. The chain combines TRBV2 with TRBJ2-7; the D is unclear. This CDR3 has 12 residues. Germline-derived CDR1 and CDR2 are SNHLY and FYNNEI. V lost 2 bases and J 2 bases, leaving 4 bases between the germline ends. The CDR3 DNA reads TGTGCCAGCAGTGAACCCACCTACGAGCAGTACTTC. It yields the protein CASSEPTYEQYF.

This chain connects TRBV28 to TRBJ2-3, with 7 bases identical to TRBD2. In germline, CDR1 is MDHEN, CDR2 SYDVKM. There are 14 residues in the CDR3. The V gene end was trimmed by 11 bases and the J gene end by 2 bases; junction bases not matched to a gene: 10. CDR3 residues: CALRGGLSTDTQYF. Here the CDR3 DNA reads TGTGCCCTCCGCGGGGGACTCTCCACAGATACGCAGTATTTT.

This clonotype was observed many times. The J gene is TRBJ2-7, the V gene TRBV6-2 or TRBV6-3, with a possible D match to TRBD1 (6 bases). With 6 bases removed from V and 7 bases from J, the gap between germline ends came to 16 bases. CDR1 is MNHEY and CDR2 is SVGEGT in the germline V gene. The CDR3 has 13 residues. CDR3 sequence reads: CASSMDSQREQYV. In DNA form, the CDR3 reads TGTGCCAGCAGCATGGACAGCCAGCGGGAGCAGTACGTC.

This chain joins TRBV7-2 and TRBJ1-2; D not resolved. Trimming left V 2 bases short and J 4 bases short, with 14 bases between. Looked up from germline, CDR1 is SGHTA and CDR2 is FQGNSA. The CDR3 covers 15 residues. The CDR3 is CASSLYSEGGYGYTF. The CDR3 nucleotides read TGTGCCAGCAGCTTATATTCGGAGGGAGGCTATGGCTACACCTTC.

V and J are TRBV14 and TRBJ1-1; no definite D call. The germline CDR1 and CDR2 sequences are SGHDN and FVKESK. Deletions cut 3 bases from V and 6 bases from J, with 11 bases between. The CDR3 sequence is 13 residues long. The CDR3 nucleotides are TGTGCCAGCAGCCATAGAGGGAGGGCTGAAGCTTTCTTT. Amino acids: CASSHRGRAEAFF.

The chain links TRBV6-1 to TRBJ2-2; D might be TRBD2 (6 bases). This CDR3 comprises 14 residues. V lost 6 bases and J lost 6, with 14 bases in between. CDR1 and CDR2 from the germline V gene are MNHNS and SASEGT. CDR3 DNA: TGTGCCAGCAGAGGAATCAGGGAGGCCGGGGAGCTGTTTTTT. This encodes CASRGIREAGELFF.

There are a few counts of this clonotype. This chain links TRBV10-1 with TRBJ2-3; TRBD2 is a possible D gene (6 bases). Per the germline V gene, CDR1 is WNHNN and CDR2 is SYGVQD (reference sequence). V was pared by 6 bases and J by 2 bases, with 12 bases between. The CDR3 runs to 14 residues. CDR3 region: CASRPSASTDTQYF. CDR3 DNA: TGCGCCAGCAGACCTAGCGCTTCCACAGATACGCAGTATTTT.

The V and J genes are TRBV6-1 and TRBJ1-2, with unresolved D. The CDR3 runs to 12 residues. Germline V gene sequence: CDR1 MNHNS, CDR2 SASEGT. Trimming pared 6 bases from V and 2 bases from J, leaving 7 bases between. The CDR3 reads CASSGLNYGYTF. CDR3 bases: TGTGCCAGCAGCGGGTTAAACTATGGCTACACCTTC.

The rearrangement uses TRBV7-6 and TRBJ2-1; 10 nucleotides align to TRBD2. V lost 5 bases, J lost 2 bases, and 6 bases stayed unmatched. CDR1 and CDR2 from the germline V gene are SGHVS and FNYEAQ. The CDR3 is 16 residues long. The CDR3 is CASSRGAGGPYNEQFF. The CDR3 coding sequence is TGTGCCAGCAGCCGTGGAGCGGGAGGGCCCTACAATGAGCAGTTCTTC.

This sequence joins TRBV20-1 and TRBJ2-1, with 11 bases aligning to TRBD2. Unmatched junction bases numbered 9, after V lost 4 bases and J lost 7 bases. This CDR3 spans 15 amino acids. Germline V lookup: CDR1 DFQATT, CDR2 SNEGSKA (reference sequence). The CDR3 DNA is TGCAGTGCTACTTCCGGACTAGCGGGTCAAAATGAGCAGTTCTTC. This codes for CSATSGLAGQNEQFF.

In this sample, this clonotype turned up a few times. Relative to the germline gene, one junction end is altered; a read error may explain this. The chain carries TRBV2 and TRBJ2-1; TRBD2 aligns across 10 bases. Germline V CDR1 and CDR2: SNHLY, FYNNEI. The CDR3 loop spans 15 amino acids. DNA of the CDR3: TGTGCCAGCAGGGAAGCGGGAGGGAGTACCAATGAGCAGTTCTTC. Protein: CASREAGGSTNEQFF. Full variable domain (outside the CDR3, taken from reference TRBV2 and TRBJ2-1): EPEVTQTPSHQVTQMGQEVILRCVPISNHLYFYWYRQILGQKVEFLVSFYNNEISEKSEIFDDQFSVERPDGSNFTLKIRSTKLEDSAMYFCASREAGGSTNEQFFGPGTRLTVL.

This clonotype was found a few times. In DNA form, the CDR3 reads TGCAGTGCTGACCTTCTTGCGGGAAGTGAATCCTACGAGCAGTACTTC. This translates into CSADLLAGSESYEQYF. This chain joins TRBV20-1 and TRBJ2-7; TRBD2 is a possible D gene (6 bases). Germline CDR1 reads DFQATT; CDR2 reads SNEGSKA (reference sequence). The length of the CDR3 is 16 residues. V was trimmed by 5 bases and J by 1 base, leaving 21 bases between them.

This clonotype was seen at least ten times. V is TRBV12-3 or TRBV12-4 and J is TRBJ1-2; perhaps TRBD1 as D (5 bases). The CDR3 is made up of 14 amino acids. The V end lost 3 bases, the J end lost 4 bases, and 12 bases lay between the germline ends. CDR3 sequence: CASSFSEGFYGYTF. CDR3 nucleotides: TGTGCCAGCAGTTTTTCCGAGGGGTTCTATGGCTACACCTTC.

This clonotype has more than one count but fewer than ten. The rearrangement joins TRBV5-1 to TRBJ2-1, with 10 bases matching TRBD2. The CDR3 spans 18 residues. J was trimmed by 4 bases and V by 2 bases; bases with no gene match: 12. The germline V gene encodes CDR1 SGHRS and CDR2 YFSETQ. Here the CDR3 DNA reads TGCGCCAGCAGCTTTGGCCTAGCGGGAGCGGGGGAGTACAATGAGCAGTTCTTC. This encodes CASSFGLAGAGEYNEQFF. The full variable domain, completed using reference TRBV5-1 and TRBJ2-1, is KAGVTQTPRYLIKTRGQQVTLSCSPISGHRSVSWYQQTPGQGLQFLFEYFSETQRNKGNFPGRFSGRQFSNSRSEMNVSTLELGDSALYLCASSFGLAGAGEYNEQFFGPGTRLTVL.

There are a few counts of this clonotype. V is TRBV6-1 and J is TRBJ2-7; possibly TRBD1 or TRBD2 for D (5 bases each). Germline V CDR1 and CDR2: MNHNS, SASEGT. The CDR3 spans 13 residues. The V end lost 1 base, the J end lost 6 bases, and 10 bases lay between the germline ends. CDR3 protein: CASSEGRGTEQYV. CDR3 in DNA: TGTGCCAGCAGTGAAGGTAGAGGGACCGAGCAGTACGTC.

The chain links TRBV11-2 to TRBJ2-1; no definite D call. Trimming took off 1 base at V and 1 base at J, with 14 bases between the two ends. Germline V gene sequence: CDR1 SGHAT, CDR2 FQNNGV. The CDR3 is 17 amino acids. Written as DNA, the CDR3 is TGTGCCAGCAGCTTAGTTACCGTAGCACTTTCCTACAATGAGCAGTTCTTC. Protein product: CASSLVTVALSYNEQFF.

This clonotype has at least ten counts. This sequence joins TRBV7-2 and TRBJ1-5, with D possibly matching TRBD1 (5 bases). The V end lost 5 bases, the J end lost 0 bases, and 14 bases lay between the germline ends. Germline assignment: CDR1 SGHTA and CDR2 FQGNSA. The CDR3 consists of 16 residues. The CDR3 sequence is CASSPEQALSNQPQHF. DNA for the CDR3: TGTGCCAGCAGCCCGGAACAGGCACTTAGCAATCAGCCCCAGCATTTT.

This clonotype was picked up many times. J is TRBJ2-5 and V is TRBV11-2; D not resolved. Germline CDR1 is SGHAT and CDR2 is FQNNGV. V shed 4 bases and J shed 5 bases, with 5 bases lying between them. The CDR3 totals 11 residues. This CDR3 reads CASSSWETQYF. The CDR3 nucleotides are TGTGCCAGCAGCTCGTGGGAGACCCAGTACTTC.

This clonotype was found a few times. This chain connects TRBV12-3 or TRBV12-4 to TRBJ2-5; D uncertain. The V gene lost 6 bases and the J gene lost 2 bases, with 13 bases spanning the gap. The CDR3 extends over 14 amino acids. The DNA of the CDR3 is TGTGCCAGCAGCTTGGGCTTAACACAAGAGACCCAGTACTTC. Translating gives CASSLGLTQETQYF.

This clonotype was seen repeatedly, ten times or more. This rearrangement joins TRBV11-3 to TRBJ2-1; no definite D call. V shed 2 bases and J shed 10 bases, with 6 bases lying between them. This CDR3 is built from 11 residues. Germline V CDR1 and CDR2: SGHNT, YENEEA. CDR3 in amino acids: CASSLTYEQFF. The CDR3 DNA follows: TGTGCCAGCAGCTTAACGTACGAGCAGTTCTTC.

V usage is TRBV23-1 and J usage is TRBJ1-5; D uncertain. TRBV23-1 is reported as an ORF; its role is uncertain. V was shortened by 1 base and J by 1 base, with 5 bases between the two germline ends. The CDR3 sequence is 14 residues long. The DNA of the CDR3 is TGCGCCAGCAGTCAATTGGGGAGCAATCAGCCCCAGCATTTT. It yields the protein CASSQLGSNQPQHF.

This chain joins TRBV4-2 and TRBJ1-1, with D uncertain. V dropped 10 bases and J dropped 8 bases, with 20 bases sitting between them. The germline V gene encodes CDR1 LGHNA and CDR2 YNFKEQ. The CDR3 contains 13 residues. This CDR3 is CAMGPGLIAEAFF. DNA for the CDR3: TGTGCCATGGGCCCCGGGCTCATCGCCGAAGCTTTCTTT.

This clonotype was seen repeatedly, ten times or more. This chain links TRBV10-3 with TRBJ1-4; 10 bases align to TRBD1. CDR1 and CDR2 (germline): ENHRY, SYGVKD. With V trimmed by 5 bases and J by 2 bases, 5 bases remained unmatched. The CDR3 has 16 amino acids. The CDR3 sequence: CAISRDRGATNEKLFF. CDR3 DNA sequence: TGTGCCATCAGTAGGGACAGGGGCGCCACTAATGAAAAACTGTTTTTT.

This clonotype was counted many times. The chain links TRBV7-9 to TRBJ2-1, with D uncertain. The CDR3 covers 12 residues. CDR1 and CDR2 (germline): SEHNR, FQNEAQ (reference sequence). Trimming removed 5 bases at V and 9 bases at J, with 11 bases between. CDR3 region: CASSPQVGEQFF. For the CDR3, the DNA is TGTGCCAGCAGCCCGCAGGTTGGTGAGCAGTTCTTC.